This T cell receptor beta chain is drawn from a study of read filtering for tumor transcriptome and immune sequencing. Study context: The cohort had about 16 men and roughly 13 women aged about 47 to 80, mean roughly 71 years. RNA-seq yielded only about 75 to 1,400 TCR reads, IR-seq about 3.5 to 10.27 million. Study findings and constraints: Even smaller IR-seq throughput identified most shared clonotypes.

This clonotype showed up many times. What it recognizes is unknown. This library used roughly 430 ng RNA and molecular barcoded adaptors spanning alpha/delta and beta/gamma chains. Via MiXCR, TCRdb re-called the reads, giving one row per CDR3 protein. The sample yields more than 30,000 distinct CDR3 sequences, roughly an eighth seen once. This CDR3 has 12 amino acids. The germline CDR1 and CDR2 sequences are LNHDA and SQIVND (reference sequence). The V and J ends lost 4 bases and 11 bases, in that order; junction bases with no gene match: 5. Sampling of bone marrow took place during active disease in every patient.

Sequenced sample: a population of CD138-negative cells sorted from bone marrow. The V call is TRBV19, the J call TRBJ2-1, with 7 bases identical to TRBD2. This clonotype originated in a donor at least 40 years old with multiple myeloma. CDR3 nucleotides: TGTGCCAGTAGTAAGGCGGGAGACCAGCAGTTCTTC. Residues: CASSKAGDQQFF.